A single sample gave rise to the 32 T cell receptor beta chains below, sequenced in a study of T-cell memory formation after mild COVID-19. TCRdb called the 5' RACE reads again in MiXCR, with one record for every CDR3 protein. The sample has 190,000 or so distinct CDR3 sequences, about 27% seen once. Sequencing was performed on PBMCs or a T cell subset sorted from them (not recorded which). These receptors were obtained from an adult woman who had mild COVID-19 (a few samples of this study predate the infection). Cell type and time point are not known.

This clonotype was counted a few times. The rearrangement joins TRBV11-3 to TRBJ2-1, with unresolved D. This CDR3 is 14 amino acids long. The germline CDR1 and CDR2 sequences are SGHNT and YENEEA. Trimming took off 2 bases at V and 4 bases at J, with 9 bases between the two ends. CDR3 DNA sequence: TGTGCCAGCAGCTTAAGTACCCGGTACAATGAGCAGTTCTTC. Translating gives CASSLSTRYNEQFF.

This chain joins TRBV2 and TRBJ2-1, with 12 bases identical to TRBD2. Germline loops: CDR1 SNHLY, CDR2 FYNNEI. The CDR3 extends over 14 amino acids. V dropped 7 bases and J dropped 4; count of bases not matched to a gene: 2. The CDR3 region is CASTSGRVYNEQFF. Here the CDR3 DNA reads TGTGCCAGCACTAGCGGGAGGGTTTACAATGAGCAGTTCTTC.

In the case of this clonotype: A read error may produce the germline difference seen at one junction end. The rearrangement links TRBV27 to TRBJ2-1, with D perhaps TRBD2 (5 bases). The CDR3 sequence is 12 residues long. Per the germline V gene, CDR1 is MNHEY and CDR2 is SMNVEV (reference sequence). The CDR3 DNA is TGTGCCAGCAGTGTCAGACGGGGTGAGAAGTTCTTC. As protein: CASSVRRGEKFF.

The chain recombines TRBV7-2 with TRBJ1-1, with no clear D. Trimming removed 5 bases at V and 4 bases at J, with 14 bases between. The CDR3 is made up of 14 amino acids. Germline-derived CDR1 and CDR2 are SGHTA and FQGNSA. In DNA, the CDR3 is TGTGCCAGCAGCCATGGAAACGGCGGCACTGAAGCTTTCTTT. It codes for CASSHGNGGTEAFF.

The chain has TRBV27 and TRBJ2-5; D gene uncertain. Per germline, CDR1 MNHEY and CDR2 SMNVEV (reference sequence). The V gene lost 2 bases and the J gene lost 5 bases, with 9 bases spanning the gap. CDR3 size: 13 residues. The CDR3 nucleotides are TGTGCCAGCAGTTTAAGCCTAGGGGAGACCCAGTACTTC. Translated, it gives CASSLSLGETQYF.

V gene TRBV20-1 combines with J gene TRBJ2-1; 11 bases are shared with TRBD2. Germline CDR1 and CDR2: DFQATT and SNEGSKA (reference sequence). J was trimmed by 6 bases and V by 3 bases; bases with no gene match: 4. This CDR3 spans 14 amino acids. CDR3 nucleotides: TGCAGTGCTAGCCATAGCGGGAGGGGCAATGAGCAGTTCTTC. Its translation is CSASHSGRGNEQFF.

CDR3 bases: TGCGCCAGCAGCCCGAACCTAGGCTGGATGCACGAGCAGTACTTC. Translation gives CASSPNLGWMHEQYF. The V gene is TRBV4-3, the J gene TRBJ2-7; no reliable D call. CDR3 size: 15 residues. V lost 4 bases, J lost 5 bases, and 18 bases lay in between. The germline V gene has CDR1 LGHNA and CDR2 YSLEER.

The CDR3 DNA reads as TGCGCCAGCAGCCCCCCCGGCTCTGGAAACACCATATATTTT. Its translation is CASSPPGSGNTIYF. This chain uses TRBV4-1 with TRBJ1-3; D ambiguous. Germline CDR1 reads MGHRA; CDR2 reads YSYEKL. There are 14 residues in the CDR3. Trimming pared 4 bases from V and 0 bases from J, leaving 7 bases between.

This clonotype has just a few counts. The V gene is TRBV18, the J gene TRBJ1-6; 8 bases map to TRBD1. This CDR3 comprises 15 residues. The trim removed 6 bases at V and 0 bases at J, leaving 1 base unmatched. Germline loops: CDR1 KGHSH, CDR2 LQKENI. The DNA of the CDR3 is TGTGCCAGCTCGCAGGGGGCCTCCTATAATTCACCCCTCCACTTT. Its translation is CASSQGASYNSPLHF.

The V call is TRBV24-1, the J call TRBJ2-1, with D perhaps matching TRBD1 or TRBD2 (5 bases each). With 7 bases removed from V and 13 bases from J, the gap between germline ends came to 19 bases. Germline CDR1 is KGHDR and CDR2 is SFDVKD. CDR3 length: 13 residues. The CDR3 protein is CATRGVGRDDQFF. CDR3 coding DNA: TGTGCCACCAGGGGGGTGGGTCGGGACGATCAGTTCTTC.

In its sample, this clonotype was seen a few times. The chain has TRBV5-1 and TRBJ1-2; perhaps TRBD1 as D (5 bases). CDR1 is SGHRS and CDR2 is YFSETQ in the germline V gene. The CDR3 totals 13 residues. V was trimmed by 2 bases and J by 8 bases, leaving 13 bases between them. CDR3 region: CASSFQGSDGYTF. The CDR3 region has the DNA TGCGCCAGCAGCTTCCAGGGATCGGACGGCTACACCTTC.

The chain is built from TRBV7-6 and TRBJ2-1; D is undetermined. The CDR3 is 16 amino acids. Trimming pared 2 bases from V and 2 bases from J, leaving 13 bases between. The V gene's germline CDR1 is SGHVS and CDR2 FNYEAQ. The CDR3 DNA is TGTGCCAGCAGCTTATTGTCGGCAGAGACCTACAATGAGCAGTTCTTC. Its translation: CASSLLSAETYNEQFF.

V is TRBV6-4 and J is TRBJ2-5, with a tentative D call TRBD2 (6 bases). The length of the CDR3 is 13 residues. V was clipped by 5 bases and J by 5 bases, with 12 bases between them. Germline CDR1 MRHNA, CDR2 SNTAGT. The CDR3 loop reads CASSMDYGETQYF. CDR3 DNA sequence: TGTGCCAGCAGTATGGACTACGGTGAGACCCAGTACTTC.

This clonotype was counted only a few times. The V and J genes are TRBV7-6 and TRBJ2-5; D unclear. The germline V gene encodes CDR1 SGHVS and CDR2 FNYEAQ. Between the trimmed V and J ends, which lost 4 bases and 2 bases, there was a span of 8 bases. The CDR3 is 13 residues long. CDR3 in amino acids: CASSSLRQETQYF. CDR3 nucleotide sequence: TGTGCCAGCAGCTCCCTTCGGCAAGAGACCCAGTACTTC. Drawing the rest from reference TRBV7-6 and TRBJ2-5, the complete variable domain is GAGVSQSPRYKVTKRGQDVALRCDPISGHVSLYWYRQALGQGPEFLTYFNYEAQQDKSGLPNDRFSAERPEGSISTLTIQRTEQRDSAMYRCASSSLRQETQYFGPGTRLLVL.

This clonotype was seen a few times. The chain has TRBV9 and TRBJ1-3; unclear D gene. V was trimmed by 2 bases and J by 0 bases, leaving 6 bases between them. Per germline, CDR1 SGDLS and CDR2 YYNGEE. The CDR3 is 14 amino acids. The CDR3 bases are TGTGCCAGCAGCGTCGACGACTCTGGAAACACCATATATTTT. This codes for CASSVDDSGNTIYF.

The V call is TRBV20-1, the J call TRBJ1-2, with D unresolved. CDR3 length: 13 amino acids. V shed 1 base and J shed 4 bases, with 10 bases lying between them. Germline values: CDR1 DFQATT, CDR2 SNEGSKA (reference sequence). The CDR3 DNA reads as TGCAGTGCTAGAGGAGGGTCAGTCTATGGCTACACCTTC. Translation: CSARGGSVYGYTF.

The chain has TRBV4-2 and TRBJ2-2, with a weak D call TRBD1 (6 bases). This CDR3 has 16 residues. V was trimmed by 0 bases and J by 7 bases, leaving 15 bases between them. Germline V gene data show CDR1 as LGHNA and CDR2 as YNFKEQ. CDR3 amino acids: CASSQDQPPGVGELFF. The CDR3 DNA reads TGTGCCAGCAGCCAAGATCAGCCCCCAGGGGTCGGGGAGCTGTTTTTT.

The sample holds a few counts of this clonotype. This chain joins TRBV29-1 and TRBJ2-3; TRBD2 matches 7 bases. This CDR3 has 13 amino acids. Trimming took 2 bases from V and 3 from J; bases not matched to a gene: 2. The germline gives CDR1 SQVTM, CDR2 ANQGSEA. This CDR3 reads CSVELAETDTQYF. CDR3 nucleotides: TGCAGCGTTGAACTAGCGGAGACAGATACGCAGTATTTT.

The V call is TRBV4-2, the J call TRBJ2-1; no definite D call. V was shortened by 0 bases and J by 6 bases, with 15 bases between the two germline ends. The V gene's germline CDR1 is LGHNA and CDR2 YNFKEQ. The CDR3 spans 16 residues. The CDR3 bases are TGTGCCAGCAGCCAAGATGGGTTCGGCCTCGCCAATGAGCAGTTCTTC. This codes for CASSQDGFGLANEQFF.

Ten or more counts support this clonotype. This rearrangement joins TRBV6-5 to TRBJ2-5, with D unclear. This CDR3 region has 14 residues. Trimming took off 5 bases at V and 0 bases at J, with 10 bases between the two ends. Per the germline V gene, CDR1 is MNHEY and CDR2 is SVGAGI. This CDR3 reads CASSVRAHQETQYF. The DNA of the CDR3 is TGTGCCAGCAGTGTGCGAGCGCACCAAGAGACCCAGTACTTC.

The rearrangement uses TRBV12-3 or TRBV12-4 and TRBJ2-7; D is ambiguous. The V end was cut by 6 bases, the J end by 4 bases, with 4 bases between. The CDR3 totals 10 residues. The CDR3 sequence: CASRYYEQYF. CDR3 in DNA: TGTGCCAGCAGGTATTACGAGCAGTACTTC.

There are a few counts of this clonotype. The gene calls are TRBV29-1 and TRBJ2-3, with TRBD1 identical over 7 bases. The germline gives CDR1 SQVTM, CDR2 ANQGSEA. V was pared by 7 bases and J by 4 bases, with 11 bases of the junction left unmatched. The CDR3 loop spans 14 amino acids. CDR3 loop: CSATQGTIADTQYF. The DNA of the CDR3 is TGCAGCGCCACACAGGGGACGATCGCAGATACGCAGTATTTT.

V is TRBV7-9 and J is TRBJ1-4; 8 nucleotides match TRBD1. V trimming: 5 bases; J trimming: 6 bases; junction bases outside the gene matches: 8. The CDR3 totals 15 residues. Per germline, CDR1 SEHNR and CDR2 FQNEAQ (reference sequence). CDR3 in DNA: TGTGCCAGCAGCACTGGACAGGGTGCTTATGAAAAACTGTTTTTT. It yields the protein CASSTGQGAYEKLFF. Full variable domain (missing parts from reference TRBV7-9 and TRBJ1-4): DTGVSQNPRHKITKRGQNVTFRCDPISEHNRLYWYRQTLGQGPEFLTYFQNEAQLEKSRLLSDRFSAERPKGSFSTLEIQRTEQGDSAMYLCASSTGQGAYEKLFFGSGTQLSVL.

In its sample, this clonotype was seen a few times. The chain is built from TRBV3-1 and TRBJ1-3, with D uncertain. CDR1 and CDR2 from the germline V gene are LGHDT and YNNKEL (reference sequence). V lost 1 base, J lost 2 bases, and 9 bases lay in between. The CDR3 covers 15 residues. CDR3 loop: CASSQGRRTGNTIYF. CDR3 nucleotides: TGTGCCAGCAGCCAAGGAAGGAGGACTGGAAACACCATATATTTT. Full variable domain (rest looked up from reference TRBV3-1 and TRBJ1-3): DTAVSQTPKYLVTQMGNDKSIKCEQNLGHDTMYWYKQDSKKFLKIMFSYNNKELIINETVPNRFSPKSPDKAHLNLHINSLELGDSAVYFCASSQGRRTGNTIYFGEGSWLTVV.

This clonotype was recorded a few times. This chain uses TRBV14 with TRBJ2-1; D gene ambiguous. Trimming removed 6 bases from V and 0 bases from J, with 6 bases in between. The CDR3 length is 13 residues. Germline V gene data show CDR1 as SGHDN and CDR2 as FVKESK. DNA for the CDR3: TGTGCCAGCAGAGCGAGCTCCTACAATGAGCAGTTCTTC. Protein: CASRASSYNEQFF.

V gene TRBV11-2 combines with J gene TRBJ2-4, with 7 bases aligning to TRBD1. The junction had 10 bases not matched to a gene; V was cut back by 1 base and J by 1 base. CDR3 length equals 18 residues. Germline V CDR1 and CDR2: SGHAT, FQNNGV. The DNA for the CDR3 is TGTGCCAGCAGCTTAGTCGAGACAGGGCGAATTGCCAAAAACATTCAGTACTTC. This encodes CASSLVETGRIAKNIQYF.

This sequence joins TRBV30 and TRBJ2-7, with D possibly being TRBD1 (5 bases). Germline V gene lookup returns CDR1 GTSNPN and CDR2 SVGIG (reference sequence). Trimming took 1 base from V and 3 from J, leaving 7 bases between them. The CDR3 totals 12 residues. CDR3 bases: TGTGCCTGGAGTGCGACAGTCTACGAGCAGTACTTC. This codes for CAWSATVYEQYF. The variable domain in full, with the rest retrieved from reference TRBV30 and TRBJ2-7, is SQTIHQWPATLVQPVGSPLSLECTVEGTSNPNLYWYRQAAGRGLQLLFYSVGIGQISSEVPQNLSASRPQDRQFILSSKKLLLSDSGFYLCAWSATVYEQYFGPGTRLTVT.

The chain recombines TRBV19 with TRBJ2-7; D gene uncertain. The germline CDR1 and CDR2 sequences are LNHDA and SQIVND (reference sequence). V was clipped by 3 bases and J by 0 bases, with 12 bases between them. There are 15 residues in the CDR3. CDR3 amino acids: CASSMDGTSSYEQYF. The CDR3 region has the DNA TGTGCCAGTAGTATGGACGGAACCAGCTCCTACGAGCAGTACTTC.

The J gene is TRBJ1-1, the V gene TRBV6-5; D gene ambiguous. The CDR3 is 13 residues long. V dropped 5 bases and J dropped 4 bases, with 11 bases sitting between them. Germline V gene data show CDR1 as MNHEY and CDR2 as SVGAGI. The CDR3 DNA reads TGTGCCAGCAGTATTGGACTGCGCACTGAAGCTTTCTTT. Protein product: CASSIGLRTEAFF.

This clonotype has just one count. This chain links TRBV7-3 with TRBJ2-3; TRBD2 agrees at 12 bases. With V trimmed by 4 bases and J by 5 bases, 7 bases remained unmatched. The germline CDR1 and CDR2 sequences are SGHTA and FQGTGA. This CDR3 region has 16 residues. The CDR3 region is CASSSRLAGELDTQYF. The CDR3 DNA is TGTGCCAGCAGCTCCCGACTAGCGGGGGAGTTAGATACGCAGTATTTT.

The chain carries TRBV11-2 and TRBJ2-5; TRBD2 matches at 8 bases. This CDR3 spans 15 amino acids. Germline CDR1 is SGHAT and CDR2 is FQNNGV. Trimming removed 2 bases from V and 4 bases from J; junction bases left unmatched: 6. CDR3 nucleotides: TGTGCCAGCAGCTTACAACGAGCGGGAGTAGAGACCCAGTACTTC. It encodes CASSLQRAGVETQYF.

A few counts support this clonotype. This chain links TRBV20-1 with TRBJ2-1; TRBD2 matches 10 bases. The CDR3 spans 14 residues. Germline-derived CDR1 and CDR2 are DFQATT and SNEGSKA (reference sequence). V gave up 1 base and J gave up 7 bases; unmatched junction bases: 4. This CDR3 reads CSARVTSGWNEQFF. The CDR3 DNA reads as TGCAGTGCTAGAGTGACTAGCGGGTGGAATGAGCAGTTCTTC.